This passage covers 11 T cell receptor beta chains from one sample sequenced in a study of shared clonotypes between healthy human individuals. TCRdb's copy holds only in-frame clones and misses some; the assay was immunoSEQ multiplex PCR. Among millions of clones listed, approximately 94% were seen once. CD45RO-negative cells were positively selected for CCR7, leaving out terminally differentiated effector memory CD45RA+ cells. Sequencing was carried out using naive CD8+ T cells from PBMCs. The receptors shown here come from a man younger than 35 in good health. Some clones in this sample may be carry-over from other donors' samples.

Only a few counts were recorded for this clone. This chain connects TRBV5-1 to TRBJ2-7; D gene uncertain. Germline V gene data show CDR1 as SGHRS and CDR2 as YFSETQ. V lost 0 bases and J lost 0, with 13 bases in between. This CDR3 has 16 residues. For the CDR3, the DNA is TGCGCCAGCAGCTTGGAGGCCATCCCCCGCTCCTACGAGCAGTACTTC. This encodes CASSLEAIPRSYEQYF.

The CDR3 loop reads CASSLGQSDTEAFF. Written as DNA, the CDR3 is TGTGCCAGCAGCTTGGGTCAGTCTGACACTGAAGCTTTCTTT. The rearrangement joins TRBV5-6 to TRBJ1-1; D remains unclear. The CDR3 contains 14 residues. CDR1 and CDR2 from the germline V gene are SGHDT and YYEEEE. V was shortened by 0 bases and J by 3 bases, with 9 bases between the two germline ends.

The rearrangement links TRBV28 to TRBJ2-5, with a tentative D call TRBD1 (5 bases). Germline-derived CDR1 and CDR2 are MDHEN and SYDVKM. V was cut by 6 bases and J by 5 bases, with 19 bases left in between. The CDR3 is 15 residues long. As DNA, the CDR3 is TGTGCCAGCAGCCTCCTGGGGCAGGGTAAGGAGACCCAGTACTTC. This translates into CASSLLGQGKETQYF.

This clone was recorded only once. V is TRBV27 and J is TRBJ2-1; 8 nucleotides align to TRBD1. CDR1 is MNHEY and CDR2 is SMNVEV in the germline V gene (reference sequence). The CDR3 runs to 15 residues. With 5 bases clipped from V and 5 bases from J, the junction kept 8 bases outside the gene matches. In nucleotides, the CDR3 is TGTGCCAGCAGTCTATACAGGGGGTCCCACAATGAGCAGTTCTTC. The encoded protein is CASSLYRGSHNEQFF.

The CDR3 protein is CASSLWRTSQETQYF. Written as DNA, the CDR3 is TGTGCCAGCAGCTTGTGGCGGACTTCTCAAGAGACCCAGTACTTC. The chain is built from TRBV5-4 and TRBJ2-5, with D possibly being TRBD2 (5 bases). The CDR3 contains 15 residues. Germline-derived CDR1 and CDR2 are SGHNT and YYREEE (reference sequence). Trimming shortened V by 1 base and J by 2 bases, and 12 bases separated the two germline ends.

The chain carries TRBV11-2 and TRBJ2-7; 7 bases are shared with TRBD1. Losses at the gene ends were 4 bases for V and 12 bases for J; bases not matched to a gene: 21. Germline V lookup: CDR1 SGHAT, CDR2 FQNNGV. This CDR3 contains 16 residues. Here the CDR3 DNA reads TGTGCCAGCAGCTCCTTCCCGGCCCGACAGGGTGCGGAAAGGTACTTC. Translation: CASSSFPARQGAERYF.

V and J are TRBV27 and TRBJ2-3; 7 bases fit TRBD2. There are 14 residues in the CDR3. Germline V gene lookup returns CDR1 MNHEY and CDR2 SMNVEV (reference sequence). The V and J ends lost 6 bases and 2 bases, in that order; junction bases with no gene match: 5. The CDR3 DNA is TGTGCCAGCAGGTGGCTAGCGGCCACAGATACGCAGTATTTT. This gives the protein CASRWLAATDTQYF.

The V call is TRBV6-5, the J call TRBJ1-1, with no clear D. CDR3 length: 13 amino acids. Germline-derived CDR1 and CDR2 are MNHEY and SVGAGI. Deletions cut 6 bases from V and 0 bases from J, with 8 bases between. CDR3 loop: CASRITVNTEAFF. The CDR3 DNA is TGTGCCAGCAGGATCACAGTGAACACTGAAGCTTTCTTT.

The V gene is TRBV7-3, the J gene TRBJ2-1, with D hard to call. This CDR3 spans 16 amino acids. Germline V gives CDR1 SGHTA, CDR2 FQGTGA. Between the trimmed V and J ends, which lost 3 bases and 8 bases, there was a span of 20 bases. The CDR3 spells CASSLIVSSKRDEQFF. CDR3 DNA: TGTGCCAGCAGCTTGATAGTTAGCAGTAAAAGGGATGAGCAGTTCTTC.

CDR3 region: CASSPLQFAGRYGYTF. The DNA for the CDR3 is TGTGCCAGCAGCCCCCTGCAATTCGCGGGGCGCTATGGCTACACCTTC. The chain employs TRBV9 and TRBJ1-2; a possible D gene is TRBD1 (5 bases). Trimming took off 4 bases at V and 4 bases at J, with 20 bases between the two ends. Germline-derived CDR1 and CDR2 are SGDLS and YYNGEE. The CDR3 length is 16 residues.

The chain couples TRBV4-1 to TRBJ2-4; 7 nucleotides line up with TRBD2. Germline CDR1 MGHRA, CDR2 YSYEKL. The CDR3 extends over 15 amino acids. Germline trimming cut 0 bases from V and 6 bases from J; bases unmatched to any gene: 5. CDR3 in DNA: TGCGCCAGCAGCCAAGAGCGATCGGGGGGAAACATTCAGTACTTC. Its translation: CASSQERSGGNIQYF.